One and the same sample provided the 31 T cell receptor beta chains below, sequenced in a study of blood T cells in healthy people across ages (dated by TCRdb to between 2014 and 2017). Libraries were made using 5' RACE. Sequencer: Illumina HiSeq 2500. A second about 7 to 11 cycle PCR used a sample-barcoded 5' primer and a J-beta primer mix. TCRdb applied fastp at Q25 and MiXCR to the public reads, then kept only in-frame beta chains. Rows with a matching CDR3 protein are joined into one entry that keeps the most common DNA and genes. Recorded for this sample are some 1.4 million distinct CDR3 sequences; 35% to 45% of them occurred a single time. The leading ten clones occupy approximately 7.9% of the sample. The sample consisted of blood. The receptors were gathered from a woman between 18 and 30 years old in good health.

The chain employs TRBV6-6 and TRBJ2-7, with 9 positions matching TRBD2. The CDR3 spans 15 residues. Trimming at V came to 8 bases and at J to 7 bases, leaving 15 bases not matched to a gene. Germline V gene lookup returns CDR1 MNHNY and CDR2 SVGAGI (reference sequence). The CDR3: CASSGSGLATVEQYF. CDR3 in DNA: TGTGCCAGCTCCGGGTCGGGACTAGCTACCGTGGAGCAGTACTTC.

In regard to this clonotype: Compared with germline, one end of the junction differs, possibly owing to a read error. This chain links TRBV7-8 with TRBJ2-4, with D perhaps TRBD1 (6 bases). The assigned J gene may be wrong: the sequence end matches TRBJ2-7 better. The CDR3 has 15 residues. Germline lookup yields CDR1 SGHVS and CDR2 FQNEAQ. The DNA for the CDR3 is TGTGCCGGCAGCCTGGTCAGGGGCGCGCTAAACGAGCAGTACTTC. This gives the protein CAGSLVRGALNEQYF.

This clonotype was seen more than once but under ten times. The genes are TRBV6-2 or TRBV6-3 and TRBJ2-7, with a tentative D call TRBD1 (6 bases). CDR3 length equals 15 residues. Trimming removed 7 bases at V and 0 bases at J, with 16 bases between. Germline CDR1 MNHEY, CDR2 SVGEGT. Here the CDR3 DNA reads TGTGCCAGCACCCTGGGCAGGGGCGGCTCCTACGAGCAGTACTTC. Translation gives CASTLGRGGSYEQYF.

V and J are TRBV7-2 and TRBJ2-1, with 7 bases aligning to TRBD2. Germline V CDR1 and CDR2: SGHTA, FQGNSA. The V gene end was trimmed by 8 bases and the J gene end by 12 bases; junction bases not matched to a gene: 22. The length of the CDR3 is 16 residues. Written as DNA, the CDR3 is TGTGCCAGCTATGATGGGGGGGGAGGGCCGTTATATGGGCAGTTCTTC. Its translation: CASYDGGGGPLYGQFF.

This clonotype came up many times. The CDR3 DNA reads TGTGCCAGCAGATCCGGACAGTACGAGCAGTACTTC. This gives the protein CASRSGQYEQYF. The chain joins TRBV12-3 or TRBV12-4 to TRBJ2-7; a weak D match, TRBD1 (6 bases). The CDR3 sequence is 12 residues long. The V end lost 6 bases, the J end lost 4 bases, and 10 bases lay between the germline ends.

V and J are TRBV7-2 and TRBJ1-5; perhaps TRBD1 as D (5 bases). With 2 bases removed from V and 5 bases from J, the gap between germline ends came to 19 bases. The CDR3 spans 17 residues. Germline V gene lookup returns CDR1 SGHTA and CDR2 FQGNSA. CDR3 amino acids: CASSLMASQGGYQPQHF. CDR3 in DNA: TGTGCCAGCAGCTTAATGGCGAGCCAGGGCGGCTATCAGCCCCAGCATTTT. Full variable domain (outside the CDR3, taken from reference TRBV7-2 and TRBJ1-5): GAGVSQSPSNKVTEKGKDVELRCDPISGHTALYWYRQSLGQGLEFLIYFQGNSAPDKSGLPSDRFSAERTGGSVSTLTIQRTQQEDSAVYLCASSLMASQGGYQPQHFGDGTRLSIL.

V gene TRBV18 combines with J gene TRBJ2-7; 15 bases match TRBD2. Trimming cost V 3 bases and J 0 bases; bases outside gene matches: 6. Germline lookup yields CDR1 KGHSH and CDR2 LQKENI. The CDR3 contains 18 residues. CDR3 DNA: TGTGCCAGCTCACCGCCGGGACTAGCGGGGGGCAGCTCCTACGAGCAGTACTTC. This codes for CASSPPGLAGGSSYEQYF.

This chain uses TRBV7-2 with TRBJ2-4; no reliable D call. The V end lost 1 base, the J end lost 11 bases, and 9 bases lay between the germline ends. Germline assignment: CDR1 SGHTA and CDR2 FQGNSA. The CDR3 totals 12 residues. The CDR3 sequence: CASSLVSPVQYF. The CDR3 DNA sequence: TGTGCCAGCAGCTTAGTCTCCCCCGTTCAGTACTTC.

The chain carries TRBV10-3 and TRBJ2-1; D perhaps matches TRBD2 (6 bases). The CDR3 length is 15 residues. Trimming stripped 11 bases from V and 0 bases from J, with 17 bases between. Germline lookup yields CDR1 ENHRY and CDR2 SYGVKD. The CDR3 DNA sequence: TGTGCCGTACTAGTGGGGACTCCCTCCTACAATGAGCAGTTCTTC. It codes for CAVLVGTPSYNEQFF.

V and J are TRBV7-9 and TRBJ2-4, with D tentatively TRBD2 (5 bases). The DNA end is more similar to TRBJ2-7, so the J call may be wrong. This CDR3 is built from 15 residues. Per the germline V gene, CDR1 is SEHNR and CDR2 is FQNEAQ (reference sequence). Here the CDR3 reads CASSPASDSPYEQYF. The CDR3, as DNA: TGTGCCAGCAGCCCGGCGTCGGACTCACCCTACGAGCAGTACTTC.

The chain employs TRBV12-3 or TRBV12-4 and TRBJ2-1; 13 positions match TRBD2. The CDR3 has 18 residues. V gave up 8 bases and J gave up 10 bases; unmatched junction bases: 20. Written as DNA, the CDR3 is TGTGCCAGCTCTAGACAGCAGTCTACTAGCGGGAGGGCCAGGGAGCAGTTCTTC. The encoded protein is CASSRQQSTSGRAREQFF.

This chain links TRBV6-5 with TRBJ2-1, with 12 bases aligning to TRBD2. The CDR3 length is 16 residues. Germline lookup yields CDR1 MNHEY and CDR2 SVGAGI. V lost 4 bases, J lost 7 bases, and 8 bases stayed unmatched. As DNA, the CDR3 is TGTGCCAGCAGTTCTCTAGCGGGAGGGCCTCGGAATGAGCAGTTCTTC. This sequence encodes CASSSLAGGPRNEQFF.

This chain links TRBV15 with TRBJ2-1; D is ambiguous. Germline CDR1 LNHNV, CDR2 YYDKDF (reference sequence). V lost 0 bases and J lost 6, with 12 bases in between. The CDR3 is 15 amino acids. The CDR3 DNA sequence: TGTGCCACCAGCAGAGATAGTGCGAGAGGCAATGAGCAGTTCTTC. Translating gives CATSRDSARGNEQFF.

The V and J genes are TRBV5-1 and TRBJ2-5; D perhaps matches TRBD2 (6 bases). The CDR3 has 14 residues. Germline values: CDR1 SGHRS, CDR2 YFSETQ. Trimming took off 2 bases at V and 11 bases at J, with 19 bases between the two ends. Written as DNA, the CDR3 is TGCGCCAGCAGCTTTACCGGGACTCCTAATGAGCAGTACTTC. It encodes CASSFTGTPNEQYF.

In this sample, this clonotype turned up a few times. CDR3 DNA sequence: TGCAGCGTTCGCTTGGGGCTAGCGGGAGTCGGGGAGCTGTTTTTT. Its protein is CSVRLGLAGVGELFF. This chain links TRBV29-1 with TRBJ2-2; 10 positions match TRBD2. The germline V gene encodes CDR1 SQVTM and CDR2 ANQGSEA. The CDR3 is 15 residues long. Trimming took 5 bases from V and 7 from J; bases not matched to a gene: 10.

The V gene is TRBV9, the J gene TRBJ2-1, with D possibly being TRBD1 or TRBD2 (5 bases each). The CDR3 is 13 amino acids. Germline assignment: CDR1 SGDLS and CDR2 YYNGEE. Trimming pared 3 bases from V and 8 bases from J, leaving 12 bases between. Here the CDR3 reads CASSASQGHEQFF. DNA of the CDR3: TGTGCCAGCAGCGCCTCCCAGGGACATGAGCAGTTCTTC.

The chain couples TRBV6-5 to TRBJ1-2; D not resolved. This CDR3 is 12 amino acids long. V was cut by 5 bases and J by 8 bases, with 12 bases left in between. Per germline, CDR1 MNHEY and CDR2 SVGAGI. In DNA, the CDR3 is TGTGCCAGCAGTGCGGGCCATCGAGGCTACACCTTC. It specifies CASSAGHRGYTF.

The chain has TRBV28 and TRBJ2-2; D perhaps matches TRBD2 (6 bases). The CDR3 extends over 16 amino acids. Trimming shortened V by 6 bases and J by 5 bases, and 19 bases separated the two germline ends. CDR1 MDHEN and CDR2 SYDVKM come from the germline V gene. The CDR3 coding sequence is TGTGCCAGCAGAAATGAGGTGGGGGGAGCAACCGGGGAGCTGTTTTTT. It specifies CASRNEVGGATGELFF.

This clonotype was seen a few times. This rearrangement joins TRBV27 to TRBJ1-2, with 7 bases identical to TRBD1. This CDR3 contains 14 residues. J was trimmed by 5 bases and V by 6 bases; bases with no gene match: 9. Germline V CDR1 and CDR2: MNHEY, SMNVEV (reference sequence). CDR3 nucleotides: TGTGCCAGCAGCGTAGGGGGCCTTGAGTATGGCTACACCTTC. Translation: CASSVGGLEYGYTF.

This clonotype was observed a handful of times. This chain connects TRBV20-1 to TRBJ2-5; 9 bases agree with TRBD1. Per germline, CDR1 DFQATT and CDR2 SNEGSKA (reference sequence). The CDR3 contains 14 residues. V lost 5 bases, J lost 2 bases, and 6 bases stayed unmatched. For the CDR3, the DNA is TGCAGTGCTTTCGGACAGGGGTCACAAGAGACCCAGTACTTC. Protein product: CSAFGQGSQETQYF.

In this sample, this clonotype turned up a few times. The CDR3 DNA reads TGTGCCAGCAGCGACCCGCCTCGTGTGGGGGCTAACTATGGCTACACCTTC. Its translation: CASSDPPRVGANYGYTF. This rearrangement joins TRBV2 to TRBJ1-2; tentatively, D is TRBD1 (5 bases). The CDR3 has 17 amino acids. Per germline, CDR1 SNHLY and CDR2 FYNNEI. Between the trimmed V and J ends, which lost 6 bases and 0 bases, there was a span of 20 bases.

The gene calls are TRBV4-2 and TRBJ1-6, with D possibly matching TRBD1 (5 bases). The CDR3 spans 14 residues. CDR1 LGHNA and CDR2 YNFKEQ come from the germline V gene. Trimming cost V 3 bases and J 2 bases, with 5 bases left between them. This CDR3 is CASSQTAYNSPLHF. CDR3 in DNA: TGTGCCAGCAGCCAGACAGCCTATAATTCACCCCTCCACTTT.

This sequence joins TRBV10-3 and TRBJ1-1, with 11 bases fitting TRBD1. The length of the CDR3 is 13 residues. Germline-derived CDR1 and CDR2 are ENHRY and SYGVKD. Trimming removed 6 bases from V and 6 bases from J; junction bases left unmatched: 3. The CDR3 protein is CAIREGQGAEAFF. CDR3 DNA: TGTGCCATCAGAGAGGGACAGGGGGCTGAAGCTTTCTTT.

The chain employs TRBV20-1 and TRBJ1-3; D gene uncertain. The CDR3 has 17 residues. Germline assignment: CDR1 DFQATT and CDR2 SNEGSKA (reference sequence). V was trimmed by 0 bases and J by 0 bases, leaving 15 bases between them. For the CDR3, the DNA is TGCAGTGCTAGAGATGAGGCAAGGCCAAGCTCTGGAAACACCATATATTTT. Its protein is CSARDEARPSSGNTIYF.

This clonotype has only a few counts. The chain joins TRBV5-1 to TRBJ1-1; D gene ambiguous. The CDR3 sequence is 11 residues long. The germline gives CDR1 SGHRS, CDR2 YFSETQ. The V end was cut by 5 bases, the J end by 8 bases, with 10 bases between. The CDR3 sequence is CASRRAEEAFF. The CDR3 region has the DNA TGCGCCAGCAGGAGGGCAGAAGAAGCTTTCTTT.

Notes on this clonotype: The junction and the germline gene differ at one end; a read error may be behind it. This sequence joins TRBV5-1 and TRBJ2-7; 7 bases agree with TRBD1. Germline V gene lookup returns CDR1 SGHRS and CDR2 YFSETQ. The CDR3 is 15 residues long. The CDR3 here is CASSLGQLLFYEQYF. The DNA for the CDR3 is TGCGCCAGCAGTTTGGGACAGCTTCTTTTTTACGAGCAGTACTTC.

This chain uses TRBV4-1 with TRBJ1-4; maybe TRBD1 (5 bases). The CDR3 is made up of 19 amino acids. Trimming left V 2 bases short and J 0 bases short, with 19 bases between. CDR1 is MGHRA, CDR2 YSYEKL, per germline. CDR3 amino acids: CASSQLLQATVATNEKLFF. The CDR3 DNA sequence: TGCGCCAGCAGCCAACTCTTACAGGCCACCGTCGCAACTAATGAAAAACTGTTTTTT.

The chain combines TRBV15 with TRBJ1-2, with unresolved D. V was pared by 0 bases and J by 1 base, with 12 bases between. CDR1 is LNHNV and CDR2 is YYDKDF in the germline V gene (reference sequence). The CDR3 has 16 residues. The DNA of the CDR3 is TGTGCCACCAGCAGAGATATGGGCGGAATTAACTATGGCTACACCTTC. It specifies CATSRDMGGINYGYTF. Full variable domain (outside the CDR3, taken from reference TRBV15 and TRBJ1-2): DAMVIQNPRYQVTQFGKPVTLSCSQTLNHNVMYWYQQKSSQAPKLLFHYYDKDFNNEADTPDNFQSRRPNTSFCFLDIRSPGLGDTAMYLCATSRDMGGINYGYTFGSGTRLTVV.

This clonotype was observed at least ten times. The V gene is TRBV29-1, the J gene TRBJ2-5, with D perhaps being TRBD1 or TRBD2 (5 bases each). The ends were cut back, 7 bases at V and 5 bases at J, with 14 bases in the middle. CDR1 is SQVTM and CDR2 is ANQGSEA in the germline V gene. The CDR3 contains 12 residues. Written as DNA, the CDR3 is TGCAGCGCGACACTAGGGGAGGAGACCCAGTACTTC. Amino acid sequence: CSATLGEETQYF.

The chain uses TRBV12-3 or TRBV12-4 and TRBJ1-1, with D maybe TRBD1 (6 bases). V lost 2 bases to trimming and J lost 3 bases, with 10 bases between them. The CDR3 runs to 14 residues. The CDR3 protein is CASSLRGGYTEAFF. The CDR3 bases are TGTGCCAGCAGTTTAAGGGGGGGGTACACTGAAGCTTTCTTT.

The chain carries TRBV4-1 and TRBJ2-3, with TRBD2 identical over 13 bases. Trimming removed 4 bases from V and 0 bases from J; junction bases left unmatched: 7. The CDR3 extends over 18 amino acids. The V gene's germline CDR1 is MGHRA and CDR2 YSYEKL. Here the CDR3 reads CASSPEGLAGSSTDTQYF. The DNA for the CDR3 is TGCGCCAGCAGCCCCGAGGGACTAGCGGGGTCTAGCACAGATACGCAGTATTTT.